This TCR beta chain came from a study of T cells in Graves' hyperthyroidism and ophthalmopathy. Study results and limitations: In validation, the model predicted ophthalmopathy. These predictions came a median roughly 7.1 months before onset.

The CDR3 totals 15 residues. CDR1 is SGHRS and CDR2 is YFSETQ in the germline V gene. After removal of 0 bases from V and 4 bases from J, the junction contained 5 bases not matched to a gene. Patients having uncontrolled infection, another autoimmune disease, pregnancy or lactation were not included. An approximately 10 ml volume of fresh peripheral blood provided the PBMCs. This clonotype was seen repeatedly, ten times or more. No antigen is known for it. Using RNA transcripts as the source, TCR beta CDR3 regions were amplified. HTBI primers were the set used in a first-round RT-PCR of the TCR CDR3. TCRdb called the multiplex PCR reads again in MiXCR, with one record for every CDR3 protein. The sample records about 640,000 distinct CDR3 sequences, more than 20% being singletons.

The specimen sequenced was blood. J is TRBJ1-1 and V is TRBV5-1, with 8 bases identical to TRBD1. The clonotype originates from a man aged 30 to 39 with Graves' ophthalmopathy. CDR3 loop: CASSLAGTGFTEAFF. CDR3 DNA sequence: TGCGCCAGCAGCTTGGCCGGGACAGGCTTCACTGAAGCTTTCTTT.